This TCR beta chain was retrieved from a study of OX40 agonist ivuxolimab in advanced cancers. Across the study: The drug used for patients, ivuxolimab, was an agonistic anti-OX40 (CD134) antibody.

Peripheral blood came from all dose cohorts at three timepoints. Germline CDR1 SGHAT, CDR2 FQNNGV. There are 15 residues in the CDR3. Trimming removed 5 bases at V and 6 bases at J, with 16 bases between. A note on this clone: Its antigen remains unidentified.

Regarding the study as a whole: Dose levels from 0.1 to 3.0 mg/kg saw CD4+ and CD8+ blood T cells expand clonally by week 6. On average, CD8+ T cells showed a greater number of expanded clones than CD4+.

Data came from immunoSEQ multiplex PCR; TCRdb stores just in-frame clones and leaves some out. The sample includes fewer than 80,000 clones, roughly four fifths of them seen just once. This clonotype was obtained from an adult with an advanced solid tumor such as melanoma, head and neck, liver or kidney cancer. The genes are TRBV11-2 and TRBJ2-2; no clear D gene. Material: CD4+ or CD8+ T cells sorted from blood, obtained in a trial of the OX40 agonist ivuxolimab. In DNA form, the CDR3 reads TGTGCCAGCAGCCACCCAAGGGCCCGGGCCGGGGAGCTGTTTTTT. As protein: CASSHPRARAGELFF. Using reference TRBV11-2 and TRBJ2-2 for the parts outside the CDR3, the full variable domain is EAGVAQSPRYKIIEKRQSVAFWCNPISGHATLYWYQQILGQGPKLLIQFQNNGVVDDSQLPKDRFSAERLKGVDSTLKIQPAKLEDSAVYLCASSHPRARAGELFFGEGSRLTVL.